The T cell receptor (beta chain) under discussion was sequenced for a study of cytomegalovirus exposure and HLA in healthy donors. 13 Jbeta primers and 60 Vbeta primers were used for the PCR. Sequenced by immunoSEQ multiplex PCR; TCRdb stores in-frame clones only, minus some. Among more than 150,000 clones, 75% to 90% were seen once, and the ten largest hold about a tenth. CDR3 length: 13 residues. Per germline, CDR1 SGHRS and CDR2 YFSETQ. About this clone: A read error may account for a junction end that differs from germline.

The origin of this receptor is a man between 18 and 29 years old in good health and CMV-seropositive. The rearrangement links TRBV5-1 to TRBJ2-3, with 7 bases aligning to TRBD1. The sample consisted of PBMCs. CDR3: CASKQEGTDTRYF. The CDR3 nucleotides are TGCGCCAGCAAACAAGAGGGGACAGATACGCGGTATTTT.